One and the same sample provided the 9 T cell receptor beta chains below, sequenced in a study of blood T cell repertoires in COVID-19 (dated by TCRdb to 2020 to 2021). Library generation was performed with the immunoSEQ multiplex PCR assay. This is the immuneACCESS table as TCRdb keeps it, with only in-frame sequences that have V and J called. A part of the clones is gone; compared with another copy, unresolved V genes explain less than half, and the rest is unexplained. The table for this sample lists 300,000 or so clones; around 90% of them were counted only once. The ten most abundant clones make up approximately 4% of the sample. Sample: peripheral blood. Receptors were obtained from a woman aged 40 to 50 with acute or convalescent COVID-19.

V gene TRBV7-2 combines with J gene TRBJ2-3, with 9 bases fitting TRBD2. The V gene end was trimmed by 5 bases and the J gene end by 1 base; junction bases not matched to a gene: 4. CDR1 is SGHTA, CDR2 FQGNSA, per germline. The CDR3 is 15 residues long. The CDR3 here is CASSPVAGGTDTQYF. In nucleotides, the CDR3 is TGTGCCAGCAGCCCTGTAGCGGGGGGCACAGATACGCAGTATTTT.

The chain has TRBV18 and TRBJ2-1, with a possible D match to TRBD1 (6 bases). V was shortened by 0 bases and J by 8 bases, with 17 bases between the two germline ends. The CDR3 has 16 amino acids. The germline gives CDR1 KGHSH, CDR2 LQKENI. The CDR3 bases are TGTGCCAGCTCACCACCGAACCTGGTAGCAGGGGATGAGCAGTTCTTC. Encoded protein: CASSPPNLVAGDEQFF.

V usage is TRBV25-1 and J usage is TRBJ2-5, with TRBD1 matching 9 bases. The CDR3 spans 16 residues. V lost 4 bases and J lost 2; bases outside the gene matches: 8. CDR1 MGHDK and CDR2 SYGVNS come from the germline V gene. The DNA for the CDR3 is TGTGCCAGCAGTGGACCGGTGGGACAGGGTCAAGAGACCCAGTACTTC. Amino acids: CASSGPVGQGQETQYF. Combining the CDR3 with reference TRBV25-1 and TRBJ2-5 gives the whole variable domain EADIYQTPRYLVIGTGKKITLECSQTMGHDKMYWYQQDPGMELHLIHYSYGVNSTEKGDLSSESTVSRIRTEHFPLTLESARPSHTSQYLCASSGPVGQGQETQYFGPGTRLLVL.

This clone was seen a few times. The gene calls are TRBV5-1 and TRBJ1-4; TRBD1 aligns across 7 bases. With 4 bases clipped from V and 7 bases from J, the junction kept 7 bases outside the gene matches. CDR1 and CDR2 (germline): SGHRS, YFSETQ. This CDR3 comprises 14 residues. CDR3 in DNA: TGCGCCAGCAGCAAGGGACAGATGGGTGAAAAACTGTTTTTT. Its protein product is CASSKGQMGEKLFF. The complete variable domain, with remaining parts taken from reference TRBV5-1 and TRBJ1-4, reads KAGVTQTPRYLIKTRGQQVTLSCSPISGHRSVSWYQQTPGQGLQFLFEYFSETQRNKGNFPGRFSGRQFSNSRSEMNVSTLELGDSALYLCASSKGQMGEKLFFGSGTQLSVL.

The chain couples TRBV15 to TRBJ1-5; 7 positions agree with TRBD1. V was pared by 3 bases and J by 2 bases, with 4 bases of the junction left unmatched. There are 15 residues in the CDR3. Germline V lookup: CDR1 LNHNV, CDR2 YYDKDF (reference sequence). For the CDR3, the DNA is TGTGCCACCAGCAGGGTTACAGGGGGCAATCAGCCCCAGCATTTT. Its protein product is CATSRVTGGNQPQHF.

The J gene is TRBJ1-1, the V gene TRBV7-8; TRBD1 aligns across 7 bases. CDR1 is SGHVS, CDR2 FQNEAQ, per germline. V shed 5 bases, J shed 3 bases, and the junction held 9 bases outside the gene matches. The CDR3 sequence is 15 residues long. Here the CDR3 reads CASSPPGGSHTEAFF. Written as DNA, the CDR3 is TGTGCCAGCAGCCCTCCAGGGGGGAGTCACACTGAAGCTTTCTTT.

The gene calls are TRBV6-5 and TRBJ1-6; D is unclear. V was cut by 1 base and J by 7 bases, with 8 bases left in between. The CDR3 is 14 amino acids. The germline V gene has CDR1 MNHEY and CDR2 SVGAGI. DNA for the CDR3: TGTGCCAGCAGTTACTTTTTACAGAATTCACCCCTCCACTTT. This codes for CASSYFLQNSPLHF.

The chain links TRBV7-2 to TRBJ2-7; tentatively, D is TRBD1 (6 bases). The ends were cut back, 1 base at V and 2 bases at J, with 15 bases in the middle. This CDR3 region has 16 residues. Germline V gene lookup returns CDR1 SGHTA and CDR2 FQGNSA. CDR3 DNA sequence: TGTGCCAGCAGCTTAGGACAGGACCCCCGCGCCTACGAGCAGTACGTC. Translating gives CASSLGQDPRAYEQYV.

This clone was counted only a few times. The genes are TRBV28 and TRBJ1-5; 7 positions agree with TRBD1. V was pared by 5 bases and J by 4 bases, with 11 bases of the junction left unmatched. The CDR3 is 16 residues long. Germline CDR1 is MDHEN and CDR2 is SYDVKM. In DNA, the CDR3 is TGTGCCAGCAGTGTAAAAGGGGGCGCAAAGAATCAGCCCCAGCATTTT. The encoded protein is CASSVKGGAKNQPQHF. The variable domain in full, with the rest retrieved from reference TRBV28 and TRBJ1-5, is DVKVTQSSRYLVKRTGEKVFLECVQDMDHENMFWYRQDPGLGLRLIYFSYDVKMKEKGDIPEGYSVSREKKERFSLILESASTNQTSMYLCASSVKGGAKNQPQHFGDGTRLSIL.